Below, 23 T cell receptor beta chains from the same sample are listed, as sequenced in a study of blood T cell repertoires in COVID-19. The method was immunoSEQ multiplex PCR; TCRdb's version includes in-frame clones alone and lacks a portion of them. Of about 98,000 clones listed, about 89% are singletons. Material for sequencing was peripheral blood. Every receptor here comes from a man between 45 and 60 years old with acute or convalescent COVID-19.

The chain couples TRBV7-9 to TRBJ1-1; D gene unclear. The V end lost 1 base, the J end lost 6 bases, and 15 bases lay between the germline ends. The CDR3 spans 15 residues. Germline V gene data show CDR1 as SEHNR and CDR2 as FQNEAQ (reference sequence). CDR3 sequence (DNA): TGTGCCAGCAGCTTAGAATTCGGGGTTCGCTCTGAAGCTTTCTTT. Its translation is CASSLEFGVRSEAFF.

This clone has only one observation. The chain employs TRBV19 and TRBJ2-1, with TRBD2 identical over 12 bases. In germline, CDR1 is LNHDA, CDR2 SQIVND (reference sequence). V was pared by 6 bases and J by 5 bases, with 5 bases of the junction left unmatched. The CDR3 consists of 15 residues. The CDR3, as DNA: TGTGCCAGTAGGGCCCTAGCGGGAGGGAACAATGAGCAGTTCTTC. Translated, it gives CASRALAGGNNEQFF.

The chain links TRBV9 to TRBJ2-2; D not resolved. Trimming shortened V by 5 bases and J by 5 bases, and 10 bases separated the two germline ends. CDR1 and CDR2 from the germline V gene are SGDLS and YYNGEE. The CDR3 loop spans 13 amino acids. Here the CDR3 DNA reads TGTGCCAGCAGTCTTCACGGGACCGGGGAGCTGTTTTTT. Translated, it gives CASSLHGTGELFF.

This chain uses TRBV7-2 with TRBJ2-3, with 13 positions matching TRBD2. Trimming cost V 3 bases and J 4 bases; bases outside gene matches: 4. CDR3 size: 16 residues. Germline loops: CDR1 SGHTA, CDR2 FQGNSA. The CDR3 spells CASSFATSGRADTQYF. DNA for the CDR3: TGTGCCAGCAGCTTCGCTACTAGCGGGAGGGCAGATACGCAGTATTTT. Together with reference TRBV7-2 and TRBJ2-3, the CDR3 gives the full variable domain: GAGVSQSPSNKVTEKGKDVELRCDPISGHTALYWYRQSLGQGLEFLIYFQGNSAPDKSGLPSDRFSAERTGGSVSTLTIQRTQQEDSAVYLCASSFATSGRADTQYFGPGTRLTVL.

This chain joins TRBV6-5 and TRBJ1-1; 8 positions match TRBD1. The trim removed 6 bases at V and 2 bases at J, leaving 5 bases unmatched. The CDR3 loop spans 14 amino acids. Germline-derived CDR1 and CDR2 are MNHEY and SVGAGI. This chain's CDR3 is CASSFGQGNTEAFF. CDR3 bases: TGTGCCAGCAGCTTCGGACAGGGTAACACTGAAGCTTTCTTT.

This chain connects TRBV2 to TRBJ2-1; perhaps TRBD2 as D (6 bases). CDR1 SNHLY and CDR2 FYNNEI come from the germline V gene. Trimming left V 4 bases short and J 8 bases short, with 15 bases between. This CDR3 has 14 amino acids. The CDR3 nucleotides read TGTGCCAGCAGTGCACGAGCGGGCCTCGATGAGCAGTTCTTC. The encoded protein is CASSARAGLDEQFF.

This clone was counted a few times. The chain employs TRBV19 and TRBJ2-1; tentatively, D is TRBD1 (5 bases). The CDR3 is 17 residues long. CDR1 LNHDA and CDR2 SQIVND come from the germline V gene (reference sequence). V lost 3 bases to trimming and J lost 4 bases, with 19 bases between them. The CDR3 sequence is CASSIHRSSELYNEQFF. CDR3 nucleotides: TGTGCCAGTAGTATTCACAGGTCATCCGAATTATACAATGAGCAGTTCTTC.

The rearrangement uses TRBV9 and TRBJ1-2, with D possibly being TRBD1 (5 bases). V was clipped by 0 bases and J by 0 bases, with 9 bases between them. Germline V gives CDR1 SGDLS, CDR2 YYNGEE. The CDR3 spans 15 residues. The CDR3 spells CASSVGTGPNYGYTF. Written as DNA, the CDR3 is TGTGCCAGCAGCGTAGGAACAGGCCCTAACTATGGCTACACCTTC.

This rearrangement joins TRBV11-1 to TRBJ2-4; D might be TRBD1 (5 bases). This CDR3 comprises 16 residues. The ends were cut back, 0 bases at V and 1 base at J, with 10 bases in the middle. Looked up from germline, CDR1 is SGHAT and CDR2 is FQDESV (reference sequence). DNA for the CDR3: TGTGCCAGCAGCTTAGCTAGGGGCGAGGCCAAAAACATTCAGTACTTC. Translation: CASSLARGEAKNIQYF.

CDR3 residues: CASSVGYRDSSETQYF. CDR3 in DNA: TGTGCCAGCAGCGTTGGCTACCGGGACAGTTCAGAGACCCAGTACTTC. The rearrangement joins TRBV5-4 to TRBJ2-5; 7 nucleotides line up with TRBD1. Looked up from germline, CDR1 is SGHNT and CDR2 is YYREEE (reference sequence). V lost 4 bases, J lost 4 bases, and 13 bases stayed unmatched. The CDR3 covers 16 residues.

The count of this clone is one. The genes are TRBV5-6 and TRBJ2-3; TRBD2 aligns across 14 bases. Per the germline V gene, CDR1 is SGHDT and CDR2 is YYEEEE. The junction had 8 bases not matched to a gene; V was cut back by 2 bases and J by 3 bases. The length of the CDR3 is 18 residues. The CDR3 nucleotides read TGTGCCAGCAGCTTACCGGGACTAGCGGGAGCGAGAACAGATACGCAGTATTTT. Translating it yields CASSLPGLAGARTDTQYF.

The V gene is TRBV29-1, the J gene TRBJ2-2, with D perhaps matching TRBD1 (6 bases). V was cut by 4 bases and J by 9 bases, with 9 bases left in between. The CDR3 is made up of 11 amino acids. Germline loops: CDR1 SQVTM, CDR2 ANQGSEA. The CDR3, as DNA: TGCAGCGTTGGACAGGCCCGGGAGCTGTTTTTT. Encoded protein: CSVGQARELFF.

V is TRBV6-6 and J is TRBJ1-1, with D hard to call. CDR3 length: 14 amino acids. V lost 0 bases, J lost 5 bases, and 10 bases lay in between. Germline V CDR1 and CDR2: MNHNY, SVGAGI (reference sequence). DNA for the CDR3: TGTGCCAGCAGTTACTCGCGAAGCACGACTGAAGCTTTCTTT. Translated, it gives CASSYSRSTTEAFF.

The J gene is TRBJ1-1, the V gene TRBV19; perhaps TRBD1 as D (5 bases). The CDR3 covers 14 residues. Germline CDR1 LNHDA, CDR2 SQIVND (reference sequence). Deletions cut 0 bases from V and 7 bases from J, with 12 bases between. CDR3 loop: CASSIDPGWGEAFF. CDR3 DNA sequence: TGTGCCAGTAGTATAGATCCAGGGTGGGGTGAAGCTTTCTTT.

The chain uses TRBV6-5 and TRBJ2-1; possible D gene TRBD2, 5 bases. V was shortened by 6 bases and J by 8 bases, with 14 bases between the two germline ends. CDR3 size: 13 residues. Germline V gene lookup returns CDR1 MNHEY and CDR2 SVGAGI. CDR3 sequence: CASRDEGVHEQFF. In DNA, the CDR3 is TGTGCCAGCAGGGATGAGGGAGTCCATGAGCAGTTCTTC.

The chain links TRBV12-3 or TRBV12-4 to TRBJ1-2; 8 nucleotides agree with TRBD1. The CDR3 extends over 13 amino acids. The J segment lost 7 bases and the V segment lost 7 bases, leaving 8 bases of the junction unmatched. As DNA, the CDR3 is TGTGCCAGCACCCACACAGGGGGTGGTGGCTACACCTTC. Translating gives CASTHTGGGGYTF.

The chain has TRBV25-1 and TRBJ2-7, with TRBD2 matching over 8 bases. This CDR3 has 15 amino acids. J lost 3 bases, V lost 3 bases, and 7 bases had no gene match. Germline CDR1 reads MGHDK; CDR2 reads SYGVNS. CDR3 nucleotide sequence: TGTGCCAGCAGTGATTACAGCGGGAGACACTACGAGCAGTACTTC. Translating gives CASSDYSGRHYEQYF.

CDR3 loop: CSVGGLAGTDTQYF. As DNA, the CDR3 is TGCAGCGTGGGCGGACTAGCGGGCACAGATACGCAGTATTTT. The chain joins TRBV29-1 to TRBJ2-3; 10 bases agree with TRBD2. The CDR3 runs 14 residues. The germline CDR1 and CDR2 sequences are SQVTM and ANQGSEA. The V segment lost 6 bases and the J segment 1 base; nucleotides outside the gene matches: 4.

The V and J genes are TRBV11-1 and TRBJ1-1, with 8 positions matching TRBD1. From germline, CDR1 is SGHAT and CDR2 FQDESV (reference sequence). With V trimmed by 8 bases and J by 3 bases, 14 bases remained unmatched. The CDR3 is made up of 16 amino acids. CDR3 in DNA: TGTGCCAGCCCCCCGACAGGGGCGGAATCGGACACTGAAGCTTTCTTT. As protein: CASPPTGAESDTEAFF.

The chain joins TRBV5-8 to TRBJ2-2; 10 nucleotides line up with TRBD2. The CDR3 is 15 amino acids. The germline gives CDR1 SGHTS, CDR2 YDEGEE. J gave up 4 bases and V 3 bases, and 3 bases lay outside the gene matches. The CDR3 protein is CASSSGTSVTGELFF. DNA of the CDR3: TGTGCCAGCAGCTCCGGGACTAGCGTCACCGGGGAGCTGTTTTTT.

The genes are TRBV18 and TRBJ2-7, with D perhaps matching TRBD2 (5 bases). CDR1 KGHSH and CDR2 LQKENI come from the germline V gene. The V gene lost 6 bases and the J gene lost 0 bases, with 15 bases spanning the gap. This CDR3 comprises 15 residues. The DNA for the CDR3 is TGTGCCAGCTCCCCCAGTCGCGGGCACTCCTACGAGCAGTACTTC. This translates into CASSPSRGHSYEQYF.

CDR3 DNA: TGTGCCAGCAGTGAAGTGGGAGGTTACAATGAGCAGTTCTTC. Its protein is CASSEVGGYNEQFF. V usage is TRBV6-1 and J usage is TRBJ2-1; D possibly corresponds to TRBD2 (6 bases). V was cut by 1 base and J by 4 bases, with 8 bases left in between. Germline CDR1 MNHNS, CDR2 SASEGT. The CDR3 runs to 14 residues.

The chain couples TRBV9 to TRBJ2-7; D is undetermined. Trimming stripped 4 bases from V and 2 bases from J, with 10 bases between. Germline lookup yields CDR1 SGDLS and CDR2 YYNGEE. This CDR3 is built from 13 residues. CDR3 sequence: CASSRFRPYEQYF. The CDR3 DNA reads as TGTGCCAGCAGCCGGTTTCGTCCCTACGAGCAGTACTTC.